This T cell receptor beta chain was found in a study of T cell repertoires in ileal Crohn's disease. Concerning this clone itself: Its antigen is undetermined.

This sample's time point: neoterminal ileum biopsy at postoperative endoscopy, about 6 months after surgery. Overall study findings and caveats: Compared with non-smokers, active smokers at surgery showed more clonal expansions.

Approximately 510 nanograms of biopsy DNA per sample underwent TCRB immunosequencing. Clones were read by immunoSEQ multiplex PCR, and TCRdb kept only the in-frame ones, dropping some. The table includes about 10,000 clones, around 80% detected once. The ends were cut back, 3 bases at V and 6 bases at J, with 20 bases in the middle. This CDR3 comprises 16 residues. CDR1 and CDR2 (germline): MNHEY, SVGAGI. The chain carries TRBV6-5 and TRBJ1-2, with D possibly matching TRBD1 (5 bases). This TCR was recovered from an adult with Crohn's disease. Material: ileal tissue. The CDR3 loop is CASSYAFGQGPHGYTF. DNA for the CDR3: TGTGCCAGCAGTTATGCATTTGGTCAGGGCCCCCATGGCTACACCTTC.